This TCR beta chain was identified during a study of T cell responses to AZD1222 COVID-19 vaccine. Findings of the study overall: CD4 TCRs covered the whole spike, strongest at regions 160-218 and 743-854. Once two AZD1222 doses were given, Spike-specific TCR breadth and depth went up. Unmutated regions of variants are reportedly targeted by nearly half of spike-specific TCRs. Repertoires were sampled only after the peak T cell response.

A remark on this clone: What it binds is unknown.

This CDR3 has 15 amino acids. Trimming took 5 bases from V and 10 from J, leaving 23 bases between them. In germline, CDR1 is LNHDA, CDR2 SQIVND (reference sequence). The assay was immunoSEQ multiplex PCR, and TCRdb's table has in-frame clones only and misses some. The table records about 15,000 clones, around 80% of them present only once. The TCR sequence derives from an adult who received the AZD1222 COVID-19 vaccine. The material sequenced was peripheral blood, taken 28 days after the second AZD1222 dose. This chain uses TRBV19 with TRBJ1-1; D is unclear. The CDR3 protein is CASSFLSGSPVGAFF. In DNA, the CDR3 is TGTGCCAGTAGTTTCCTTTCCGGGAGCCCGGTCGGAGCTTTCTTT.